This T cell receptor beta chain was documented in a study of tumor-infiltrating lymphocytes in primary liver carcinoma. With a constant-region primer, TCR beta cDNA was made from approximately 520 ng of total RNA. Construction of TCR beta libraries relied on three successive nested multiplex PCR rounds employing slightly modified ARM-PCR. Two initial PCR rounds of around 9 cycles each paired TRBV1-TRBV30 forward primers with a C-beta reverse primer. TCRdb used MiXCR to reprocess the multiplex PCR reads, holding one entry per CDR3 protein. The data show roughly 120,000 distinct CDR3 sequences, 64% seen once. Co-extracting RNA and DNA was done with about 20-34 mg of unsorted bulk tissue as input. Tumor samples all exceeded 75% viable tumor cells. Germline V CDR1 and CDR2: MNHEY, SVGAGI. This CDR3 comprises 16 residues. For this clonotype: Its ends do not fully match the called genes, so a read error is possible.

This clonotype was sampled from an older woman with primary liver carcinoma and hepatitis B virus infection. This chain joins TRBV6-5 and TRBJ2-1, with 7 bases fitting TRBD2. Source material: liver tumor tissue from sampling region 3. The subset is: tumor region T3, left-lateral pole. The CDR3 bases are TGTGCCAGCAGTTTGGCAGGTAGCGGGTCCTACAGTGAGCAGTTCTTC. Translation: CASSLAGSGSYSEQFF.